This T cell receptor (beta chain) was sequenced during a study of shared clonotypes between healthy human individuals (dated by TCRdb to the early 2020s). For the study in its entirety: A couple of women and a few men aged 18 to 49 years were included in the cohort. For each donor, three plates each were used for CD4 naive and CD4 memory, two plates were used for CD8 naive, and one plate was used for CD8 memory. Blood TCR repertoires of five healthy adults were deeply sequenced to estimate repertoire size and the extent of clonotype sharing between individuals. Libraries were prepared and TCR repertoires were sequenced by different laboratories using diverse techniques, in order to increase sequencing depth and limit assay-specific biases. Per donor, leukapheresis produced somewhere between about 0.85 and 10 billion PBMCs.

Using the deep immunoSEQ assay, TCR CDR3 regions were amplified from genomic DNA by multiplex PCR. Extracted genomic DNA from each cell subset was spread evenly across all wells of several immunoSEQ 96-well plates, with each plate serving as a replicate. For sorted subsets, 200 to 250 ng genomic DNA, equal to some 28,000 T cell genomes, was loaded into each replicate PCR. Purified libraries were quantified with a Qubit 3.0 fluorometer, sized on a Bioanalyzer 2100, and re-quantified with the KAPA Library Quantification kit. Each immunoSEQ 96-well plate was sequenced on its own single-read 150-cycle Illumina NextSeq 550 flow cell. Concerning the study's data processing: Because only junctional sequences without quality scores were contained in the immunoSEQ output, filtering matching that applied to full-length reads could not be performed. To assign V/J genes and CDR3, sequences were annotated using PyIR, a Python wrapper for IgBLAST v1.9, with IMGT germline references. Reads with weak V/J assignments (E-value above 1e-6), missing CDR3, stop codons, out-of-frame junctions, or ambiguous translated residues were removed. V3J clonotypes were defined as sequences sharing an identical inferred V gene, J gene, and CDR3 amino acid sequence. To compute the percentage overlap between repertoires, the number of shared unique clonotypes was divided by the size of the smaller repertoire. Repertoire richness was assessed with RTK rarefaction, the Chao1 estimator, and Recon v2.1 estimates of unobserved clonotypes. Generation probabilities for all TCRbeta clonotypes obtained by the gDNA method from a handful of donors were computed using OLGA. TCRdb limited this immuneACCESS table to in-frame rearrangements with V and J called. A share of clones is missing; checked studies link under half to unresolved V genes, and the rest is unexplained. The DNA gave D and trimming, while V, J and clone size come from that table. Across this sample there are 950,000 to 1,100,000 clones, with about 70% seen only once. Clones ranked in the top ten supply about 1.5% of the sample.

Study-wide findings and limitations: Based on pairwise subsampling, the degree of clonotype sharing among donors was expected to be affected by sequencing depth. Even with the large sequencing depth, rarefaction of the sorted-subset datasets indicated that sequencing was incomplete. Compared with non-shared clonotypes, clonotypes shared by all four sorted-subset donors had higher generation probabilities. Across a handful of donors, approximately 5% of naive CD4, roughly 3.4% of naive CD8, under 2.5% of memory CD4, and approximately 0.4% of memory CD8 clonotypes were shared. Naive subsets generally had larger estimated clonotype richness than memory subsets did. Only blood was sampled, and tissue TCR repertoires likely differ from those in blood. The genetic and exposure-history diversity represented was limited by the small number of donors.

Healthy HIV-negative adults with no recently reported acute infections or vaccinations were included as donors. Every donor was a Caucasian adult living in Nashville, Tennessee, USA. Magnetic negative selection was used to enrich CD4+ T cells, after which naive cells were positively selected on CD45RA and the negative fraction became the memory subset. Blood was collected by leukapheresis, and PBMCs were isolated by Ficoll-Histopaque density gradient centrifugation and then cryopreserved in liquid nitrogen vapor phase. Analytical flow cytometry was used to check the purity and quantity of every magnetically sorted T cell population. Genomic DNA was isolated from each sorted fraction and quantified by UV absorbance on a Nanodrop 2000c. In the case of this clone: Its antigen remains undetermined. The input lacks base qualities; no much larger clone sits a single base away.

From V the trimming removes 4 bases and from J it removes 1 base, while the gene matches leave 7 bases of the junction unaccounted for. As encoded in the germline V gene, CDR1 is SGHDT while CDR2 is YYEEEE. The CDR3 has 16 amino acids, counting the end cysteine and phenylalanine. The only DNA kept is the CDR3, 48 bases in frame from the first base. The source material was memory CD4+ T cells sorted from blood. Explained via the paper, the cell subset or site label denotes: CD45RA-negative fraction. The receptor's source is a man in his late teens or twenties in good health. Recombination linked TRBV5-6 to TRBJ1-5, with 8 central nucleotides matching TRBD1. The nucleotide sequence is given as TGTGCCAGCAGCCAGCTTCGGACAGGGAGCAATCAGCCCCAGCATTTT. Translated, it reads CASSQLRTGSNQPQHF.